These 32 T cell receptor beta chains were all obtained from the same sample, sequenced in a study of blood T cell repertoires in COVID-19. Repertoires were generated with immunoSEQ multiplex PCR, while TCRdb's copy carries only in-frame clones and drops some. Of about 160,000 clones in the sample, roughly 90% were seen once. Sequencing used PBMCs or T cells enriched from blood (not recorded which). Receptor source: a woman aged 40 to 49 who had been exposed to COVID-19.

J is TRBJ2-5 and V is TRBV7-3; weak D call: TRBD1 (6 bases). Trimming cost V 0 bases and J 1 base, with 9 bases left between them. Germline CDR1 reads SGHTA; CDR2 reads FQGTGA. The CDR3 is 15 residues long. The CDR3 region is CASSLTGTPQETQYF. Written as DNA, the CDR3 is TGTGCCAGCAGCTTAACGGGGACACCCCAAGAGACCCAGTACTTC.

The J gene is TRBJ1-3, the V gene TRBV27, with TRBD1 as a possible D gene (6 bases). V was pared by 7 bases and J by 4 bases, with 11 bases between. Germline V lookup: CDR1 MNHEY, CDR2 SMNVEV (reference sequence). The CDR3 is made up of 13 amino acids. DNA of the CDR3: TGTGCCAGCAAAGGACAGTCCGGAAACACCATATATTTT. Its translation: CASKGQSGNTIYF.

The chain's CDR3 is CASSPLSADTQYF. The DNA of the CDR3 is TGTGCCAGCAGCCCCTTGTCGGCAGATACGCAGTATTTT. The genes are TRBV7-2 and TRBJ2-3; D is uncertain. V was clipped by 5 bases and J by 4 bases, with 10 bases between them. This CDR3 region has 13 residues. Germline CDR1 and CDR2: SGHTA and FQGNSA.

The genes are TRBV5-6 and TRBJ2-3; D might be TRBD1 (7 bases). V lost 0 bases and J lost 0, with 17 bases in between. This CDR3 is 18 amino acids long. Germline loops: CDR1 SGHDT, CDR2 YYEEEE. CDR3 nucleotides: TGTGCCAGCAGCTTGGTAGTCGGCAGGGGGACTAGCACAGATACGCAGTATTTT. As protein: CASSLVVGRGTSTDTQYF.

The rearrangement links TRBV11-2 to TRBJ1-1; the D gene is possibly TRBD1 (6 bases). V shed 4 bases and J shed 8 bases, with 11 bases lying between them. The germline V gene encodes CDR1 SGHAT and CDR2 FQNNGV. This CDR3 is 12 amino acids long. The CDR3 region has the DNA TGTGCCAGCAGCTCCCCTAGGGGGGAAGCTTTCTTT. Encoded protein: CASSSPRGEAFF.

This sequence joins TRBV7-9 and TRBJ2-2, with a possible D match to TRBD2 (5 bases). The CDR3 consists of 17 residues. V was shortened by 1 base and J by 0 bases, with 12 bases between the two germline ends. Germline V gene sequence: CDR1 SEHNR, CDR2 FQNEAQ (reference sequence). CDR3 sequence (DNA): TGTGCCAGCAGCTTAGTTTTTTCAGCGGCGAACACCGGGGAGCTGTTTTTT. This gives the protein CASSLVFSAANTGELFF.

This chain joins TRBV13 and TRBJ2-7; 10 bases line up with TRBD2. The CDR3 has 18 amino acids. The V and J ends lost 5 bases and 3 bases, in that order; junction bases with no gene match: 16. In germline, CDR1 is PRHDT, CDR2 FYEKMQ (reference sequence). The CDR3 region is CASSHSGASGRPFYEQYF. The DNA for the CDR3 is TGTGCCAGCAGCCACAGCGGGGCTAGCGGGAGACCCTTCTACGAGCAGTACTTC.

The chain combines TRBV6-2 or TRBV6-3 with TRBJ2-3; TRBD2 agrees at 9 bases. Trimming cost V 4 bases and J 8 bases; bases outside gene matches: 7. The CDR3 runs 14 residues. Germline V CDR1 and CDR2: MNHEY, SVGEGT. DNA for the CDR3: TGTGCCAGCAGTTCAGAGCGGGAGGTCGCTACGCAGTATTTT. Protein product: CASSSEREVATQYF.

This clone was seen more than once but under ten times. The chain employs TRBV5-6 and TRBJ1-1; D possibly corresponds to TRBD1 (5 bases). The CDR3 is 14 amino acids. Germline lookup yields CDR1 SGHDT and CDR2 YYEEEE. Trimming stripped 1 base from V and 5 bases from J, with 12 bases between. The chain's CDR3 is CASSLYGGETEAFF. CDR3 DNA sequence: TGTGCCAGCAGCTTGTACGGGGGGGAGACTGAAGCTTTCTTT.

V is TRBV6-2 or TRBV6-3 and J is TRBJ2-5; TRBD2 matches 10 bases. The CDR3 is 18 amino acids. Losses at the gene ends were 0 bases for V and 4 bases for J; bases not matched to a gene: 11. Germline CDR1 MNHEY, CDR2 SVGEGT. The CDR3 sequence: CASSYSSLAGVEGETQYF. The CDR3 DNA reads TGTGCCAGCAGTTACTCGAGTCTAGCGGGAGTAGAAGGAGAGACCCAGTACTTC.

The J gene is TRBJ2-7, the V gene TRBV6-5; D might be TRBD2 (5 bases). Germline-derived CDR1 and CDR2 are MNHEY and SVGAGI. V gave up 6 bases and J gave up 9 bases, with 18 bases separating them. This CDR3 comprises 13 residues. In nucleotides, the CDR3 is TGTGCCAGCAGCAAAAGCCCCGGAGGCGGGCAGTACTTC. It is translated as CASSKSPGGGQYF.

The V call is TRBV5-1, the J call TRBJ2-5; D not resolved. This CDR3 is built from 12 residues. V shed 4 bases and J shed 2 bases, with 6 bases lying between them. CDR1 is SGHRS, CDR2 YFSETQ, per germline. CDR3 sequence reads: CASSIAQETQYF. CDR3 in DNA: TGCGCCAGCAGCATAGCTCAAGAGACCCAGTACTTC. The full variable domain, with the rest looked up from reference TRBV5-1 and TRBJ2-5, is KAGVTQTPRYLIKTRGQQVTLSCSPISGHRSVSWYQQTPGQGLQFLFEYFSETQRNKGNFPGRFSGRQFSNSRSEMNVSTLELGDSALYLCASSIAQETQYFGPGTRLLVL.

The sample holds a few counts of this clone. The CDR3 nucleotides are TGTGCCAGCAGTTCGGCCCCCGGGACAGGGGGATACGAGCAGTACTTC. Its translation is CASSSAPGTGGYEQYF. The V call is TRBV27, the J call TRBJ2-7, with 11 bases aligning to TRBD1. V lost 4 bases to trimming and J lost 4 bases; unmatched junction nucleotides: 9. The CDR3 consists of 16 residues. Germline assignment: CDR1 MNHEY and CDR2 SMNVEV (reference sequence).

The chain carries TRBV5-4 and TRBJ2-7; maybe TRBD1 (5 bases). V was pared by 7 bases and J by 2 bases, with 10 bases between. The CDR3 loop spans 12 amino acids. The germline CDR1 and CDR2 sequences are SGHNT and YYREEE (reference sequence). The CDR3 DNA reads TGTGCCAGCGTTGGGGCGACCTACGAGCAGTACTTC. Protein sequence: CASVGATYEQYF.

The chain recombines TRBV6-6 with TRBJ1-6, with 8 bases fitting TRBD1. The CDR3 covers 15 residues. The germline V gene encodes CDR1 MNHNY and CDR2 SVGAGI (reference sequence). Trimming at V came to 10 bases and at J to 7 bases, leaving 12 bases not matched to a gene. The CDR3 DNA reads TGTGCCATCGGCAGGGGGCAGGGCGGGAATTCACCCCTCCACTTT. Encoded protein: CAIGRGQGGNSPLHF.

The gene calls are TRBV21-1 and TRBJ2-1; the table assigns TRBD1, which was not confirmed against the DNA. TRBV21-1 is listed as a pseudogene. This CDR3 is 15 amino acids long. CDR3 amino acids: CASSHRPDRYNEQFF. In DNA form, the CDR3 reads TGTGCCAGCAGTCACAGGCCTGACAGATACAATGAGCAGTTCTTC.

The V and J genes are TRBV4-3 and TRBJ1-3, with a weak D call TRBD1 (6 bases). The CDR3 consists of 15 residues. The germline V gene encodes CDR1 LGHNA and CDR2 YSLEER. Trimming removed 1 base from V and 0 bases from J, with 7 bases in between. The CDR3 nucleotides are TGCGCCAGCAGCCAAGGGACAGTCTCTGGAAACACCATATATTTT. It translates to CASSQGTVSGNTIYF.

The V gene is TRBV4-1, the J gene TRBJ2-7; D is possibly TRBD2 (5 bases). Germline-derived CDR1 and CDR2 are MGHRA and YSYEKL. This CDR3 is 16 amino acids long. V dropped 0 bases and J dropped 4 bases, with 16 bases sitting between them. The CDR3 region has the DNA TGCGCCAGCAGCCAAGATCCGCTGACTACTGTTTACGAGCAGTACTTC. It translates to CASSQDPLTTVYEQYF.

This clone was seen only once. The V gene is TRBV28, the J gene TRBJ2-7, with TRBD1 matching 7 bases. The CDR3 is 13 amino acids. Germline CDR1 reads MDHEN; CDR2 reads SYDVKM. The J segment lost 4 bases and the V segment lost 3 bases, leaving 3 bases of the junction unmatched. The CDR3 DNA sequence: TGTGCCAGCAGTTTCCAGGGACAGTACGAGCAGTACTTC. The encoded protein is CASSFQGQYEQYF. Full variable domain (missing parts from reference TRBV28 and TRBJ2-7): DVKVTQSSRYLVKRTGEKVFLECVQDMDHENMFWYRQDPGLGLRLIYFSYDVKMKEKGDIPEGYSVSREKKERFSLILESASTNQTSMYLCASSFQGQYEQYFGPGTRLTVT.

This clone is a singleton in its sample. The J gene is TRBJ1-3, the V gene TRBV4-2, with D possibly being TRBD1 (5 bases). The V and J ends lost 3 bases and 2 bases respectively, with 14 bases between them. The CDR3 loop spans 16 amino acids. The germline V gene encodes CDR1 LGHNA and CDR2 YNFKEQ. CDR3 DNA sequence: TGTGCCAGCAGCCAGGCATTTCAGGGAACTGGAAACACCATATATTTT. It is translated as CASSQAFQGTGNTIYF.

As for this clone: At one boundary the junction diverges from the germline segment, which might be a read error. CDR3 amino acids: CASSLPRQGSSNEQFF. The CDR3 DNA reads TGTGCCAGCAGCTTGCCCCGACAGGGGTCCTCCAATGAGCAGTTCTTC. The chain uses TRBV5-4 and TRBJ2-1, with TRBD1 matching over 8 bases. The CDR3 sequence is 16 residues long. CDR1 SGHNT and CDR2 YYREEE come from the germline V gene (reference sequence).

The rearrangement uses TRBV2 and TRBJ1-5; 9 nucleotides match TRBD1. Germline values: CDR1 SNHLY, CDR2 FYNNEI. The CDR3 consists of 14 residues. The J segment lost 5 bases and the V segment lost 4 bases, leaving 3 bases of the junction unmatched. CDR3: CASSGQGGDQPQHF. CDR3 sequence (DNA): TGTGCCAGCAGTGGACAGGGGGGGGATCAGCCCCAGCATTTT.

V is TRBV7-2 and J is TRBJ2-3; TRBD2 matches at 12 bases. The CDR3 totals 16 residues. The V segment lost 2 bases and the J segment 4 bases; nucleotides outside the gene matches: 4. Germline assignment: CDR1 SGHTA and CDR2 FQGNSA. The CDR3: CASSLRLAGGPDTQYF. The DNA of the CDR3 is TGTGCCAGCAGCTTACGGCTAGCGGGGGGGCCAGATACGCAGTATTTT.

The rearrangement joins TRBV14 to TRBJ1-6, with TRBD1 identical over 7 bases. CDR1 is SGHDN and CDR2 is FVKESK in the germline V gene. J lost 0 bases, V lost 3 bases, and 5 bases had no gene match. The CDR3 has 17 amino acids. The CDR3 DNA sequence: TGTGCCAGCAGCCAGACGGCAGGGGGCTCCTATAATTCACCCCTCCACTTT. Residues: CASSQTAGGSYNSPLHF. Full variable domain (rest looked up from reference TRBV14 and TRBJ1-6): EAGVTQFPSHSVIEKGQTVTLRCDPISGHDNLYWYRRVMGKEIKFLLHFVKESKQDESGMPNNRFLAERTGGTYSTLKVQPAELEDSGVYFCASSQTAGGSYNSPLHFGNGTRLTVT.

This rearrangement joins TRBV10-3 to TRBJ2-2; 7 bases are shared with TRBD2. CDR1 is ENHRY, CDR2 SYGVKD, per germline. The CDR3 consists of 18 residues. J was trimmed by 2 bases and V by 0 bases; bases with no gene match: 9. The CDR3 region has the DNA TGTGCCATCAGTGAGTCGAATCCTAGCGGATATAACACCGGGGAGCTGTTTTTT. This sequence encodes CAISESNPSGYNTGELFF.

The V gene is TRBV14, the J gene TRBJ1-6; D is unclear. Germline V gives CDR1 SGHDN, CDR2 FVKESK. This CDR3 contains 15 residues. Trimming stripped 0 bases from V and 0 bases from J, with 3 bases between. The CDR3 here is CASSQESSYNSPLHF. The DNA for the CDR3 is TGTGCCAGCAGCCAAGAGAGCTCCTATAATTCACCCCTCCACTTT.

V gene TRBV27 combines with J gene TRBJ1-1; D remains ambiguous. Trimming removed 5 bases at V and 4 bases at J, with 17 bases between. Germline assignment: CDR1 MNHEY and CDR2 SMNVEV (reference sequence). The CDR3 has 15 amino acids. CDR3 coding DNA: TGTGCCAGCAGTCCACTAACCGGGATCCTCACTGAAGCTTTCTTT. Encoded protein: CASSPLTGILTEAFF.

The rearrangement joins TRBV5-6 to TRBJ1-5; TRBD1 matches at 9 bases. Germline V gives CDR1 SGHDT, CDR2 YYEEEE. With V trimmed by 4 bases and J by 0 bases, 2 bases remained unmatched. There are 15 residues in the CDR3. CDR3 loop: CASSQTGGSNQPQHF. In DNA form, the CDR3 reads TGTGCCAGCAGCCAGACAGGGGGTAGCAATCAGCCCCAGCATTTT.

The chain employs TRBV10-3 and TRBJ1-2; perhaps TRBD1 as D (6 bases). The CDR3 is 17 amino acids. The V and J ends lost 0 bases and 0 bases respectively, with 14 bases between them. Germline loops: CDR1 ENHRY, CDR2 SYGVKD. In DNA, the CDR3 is TGTGCCATCAGTGAGTCTCGGGGGGGGCGTACTAACTATGGCTACACCTTC. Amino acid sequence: CAISESRGGRTNYGYTF.

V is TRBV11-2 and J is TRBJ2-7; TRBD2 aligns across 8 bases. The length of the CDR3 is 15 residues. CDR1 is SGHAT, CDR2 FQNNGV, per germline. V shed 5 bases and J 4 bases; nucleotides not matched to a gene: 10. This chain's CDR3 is CASSGGAGLVYEQYF. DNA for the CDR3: TGTGCCAGCAGCGGGGGGGCGGGACTAGTGTACGAGCAGTACTTC.

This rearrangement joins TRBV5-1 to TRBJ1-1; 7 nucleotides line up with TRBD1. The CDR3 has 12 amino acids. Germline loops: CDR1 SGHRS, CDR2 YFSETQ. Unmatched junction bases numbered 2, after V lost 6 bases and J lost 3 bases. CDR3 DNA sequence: TGCGCCAGCAAGGACAGGTACACTGAAGCTTTCTTT. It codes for CASKDRYTEAFF.

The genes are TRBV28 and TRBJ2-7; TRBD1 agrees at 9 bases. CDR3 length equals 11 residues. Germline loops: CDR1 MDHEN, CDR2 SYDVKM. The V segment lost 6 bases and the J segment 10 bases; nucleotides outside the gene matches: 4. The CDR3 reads CASRRTGEQYF. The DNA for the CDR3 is TGTGCCAGCAGGCGGACAGGGGAACAGTACTTC.